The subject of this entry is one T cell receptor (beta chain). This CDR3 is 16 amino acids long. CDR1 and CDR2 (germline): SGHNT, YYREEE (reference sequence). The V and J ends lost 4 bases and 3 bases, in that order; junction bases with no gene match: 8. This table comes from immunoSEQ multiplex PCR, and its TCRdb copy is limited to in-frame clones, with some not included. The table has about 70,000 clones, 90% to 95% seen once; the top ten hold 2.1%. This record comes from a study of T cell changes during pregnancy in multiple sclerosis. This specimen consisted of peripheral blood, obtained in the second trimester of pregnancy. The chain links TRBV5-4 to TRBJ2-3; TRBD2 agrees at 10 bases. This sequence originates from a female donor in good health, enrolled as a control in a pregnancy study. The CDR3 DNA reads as TGTGCCAGCAGCCGCCCGACTAGCGGGCCGACAGATACGCAGTATTTT. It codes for CASSRPTSGPTDTQYF.